This T cell receptor beta chain emerged from a study of cytomegalovirus exposure and HLA in healthy donors. V dropped 0 bases and J dropped 3 bases, with 6 bases sitting between them. This CDR3 has 12 residues. Germline assignment: CDR1 GTSNPN and CDR2 SVGIG (reference sequence). In the PCR, 60 Vbeta and 13 Jbeta primers were used. Repertoires were generated with immunoSEQ multiplex PCR, while TCRdb's copy carries only in-frame clones and drops some. The sample contains about 160,000 clones, 70% to 80% of which appear only once. This clonotype originated in a man between 18 and 29 years old in good health and CMV-seropositive. This chain connects TRBV30 to TRBJ2-7; D gene ambiguous. Material for sequencing was PBMCs. The CDR3 DNA reads as TGTGCCTGGAGTGTGGCCCGCTACGAGCAGTACTTC. It translates to CAWSVARYEQYF.